The 20 T cell receptor beta chains below all came from one sample that was sequenced in a study of cytomegalovirus exposure and HLA in healthy donors. PCR was performed using 60 Vbeta and 13 Jbeta primers. Only in-frame clones appear in the TCRdb table, and some are missing; sequencing was by immunoSEQ multiplex PCR. The sample consists of under 130,000 clones, nearly 80% of them appearing once. Sequencing was carried out using PBMCs. The receptors originated from a man younger than 45 in good health and CMV-seronegative.

The chain links TRBV6-6 to TRBJ2-7, with 9 bases identical to TRBD2. Germline CDR1 is MNHNY and CDR2 is SVGAGI (reference sequence). The CDR3 runs 14 residues. J gave up 5 bases and V 5 bases, and 7 bases lay outside the gene matches. This CDR3 is CASSDTSGSDEQYF. CDR3 nucleotide sequence: TGTGCCAGCAGTGATACTAGCGGGTCTGACGAGCAGTACTTC.

The chain uses TRBV21-1 and TRBJ1-2; TRBD1 was called by the table and not checked on the DNA. TRBV21-1 is shown as a pseudogene. The CDR3 has 14 residues. As DNA, the CDR3 is TGTGCCAGGGATTCGGGCAGGGGCCACTATGGCTACACCTTC. It codes for CARDSGRGHYGYTF.

The chain is built from TRBV28 and TRBJ1-2; the D is unclear. The CDR3 extends over 12 amino acids. V was shortened by 9 bases and J by 8 bases, with 16 bases between the two germline ends. The V gene's germline CDR1 is MDHEN and CDR2 SYDVKM. The CDR3 DNA follows: TGTGCCAGTTCGACACCCACGGTGGGCTACACCTTC. Translated, it gives CASSTPTVGYTF.

This rearrangement joins TRBV29-1 to TRBJ2-7; TRBD2 is a possible D gene (5 bases). Germline V gene data show CDR1 as SQVTM and CDR2 as ANQGSEA. The CDR3 length is 12 residues. V was cut by 4 bases and J by 5 bases, with 12 bases left in between. The CDR3 DNA sequence: TGCAGCGTTGCCCCGGCCGGGAACGAGCAGTACTTC. Translating it yields CSVAPAGNEQYF.

This clone has a handful of counts. CDR3 in amino acids: CASSLSVEQYF. The CDR3 DNA reads TGTGCCAGCAGTTTATCTGTCGAGCAGTACTTC. V is TRBV28 and J is TRBJ2-7; no clear D. The CDR3 is 11 amino acids. The V and J ends lost 1 base and 6 bases respectively, with 4 bases between them. The germline V gene has CDR1 MDHEN and CDR2 SYDVKM.

This chain links TRBV21-1 with TRBJ1-5; the table's D call, TRBD1, was not checked against the DNA. TRBV21-1 counts as a pseudogene. There are 15 residues in the CDR3. The CDR3 reads CATPQYRGSNQPQHF. The CDR3 bases are TGTGCCACTCCCCAATACAGGGGTAGCAATCAGCCCCAGCATTTT.

This chain links TRBV5-5 with TRBJ2-1; D is perhaps TRBD1 (6 bases). Germline V CDR1 and CDR2: SGHKS, YYEKEE (reference sequence). Trimming cost V 0 bases and J 10 bases, with 11 bases left between them. The CDR3 is made up of 13 amino acids. The DNA for the CDR3 is TGTGCCAGCAGCTTGGCCAGGGGAGTAGAGCAGTTCTTC. Translation: CASSLARGVEQFF.

The chain joins TRBV7-2 to TRBJ2-1; tentatively, D is TRBD1 (5 bases). The CDR3 consists of 14 residues. V gave up 4 bases and J gave up 2 bases, with 9 bases separating them. Germline V gene lookup returns CDR1 SGHTA and CDR2 FQGNSA. This CDR3 is CASSWADTYNEQFF. CDR3 bases: TGTGCCAGCAGCTGGGCGGACACCTACAATGAGCAGTTCTTC.

V gene TRBV7-2 combines with J gene TRBJ2-7, with a possible D match to TRBD2 (6 bases). The germline CDR1 and CDR2 sequences are SGHTA and FQGNSA. V lost 4 bases, J lost 4 bases, and 17 bases lay in between. The CDR3 is 15 amino acids. CDR3 DNA: TGTGCCAGCAGCTGGTTGGAAGGAGCGGGTTACGAGCAGTACTTC. This sequence encodes CASSWLEGAGYEQYF.

J is TRBJ2-7 and V is TRBV10-3; 11 nucleotides agree with TRBD1. This CDR3 region has 15 residues. In germline, CDR1 is ENHRY, CDR2 SYGVKD. The CDR3 loop reads CASTGTGGGNYEQYF. The CDR3 DNA follows: TGTGCTAGCACCGGGACAGGGGGTGGAAACTACGAGCAGTACTTC.

The genes are TRBV6-1 and TRBJ2-5, with D uncertain. V lost 1 base to trimming and J lost 2 bases, with 5 bases between them. CDR1 is MNHNS, CDR2 SASEGT, per germline. The CDR3 is 13 residues long. The CDR3 region is CASSEGGQETQYF. DNA of the CDR3: TGTGCCAGCAGTGAAGGCGGTCAAGAGACCCAGTACTTC.

This chain connects TRBV29-1 to TRBJ2-7; possible D gene TRBD2, 6 bases. Trimming took off 0 bases at V and 4 bases at J, with 7 bases between the two ends. This CDR3 has 12 residues. Germline V CDR1 and CDR2: SQVTM, ANQGSEA. The CDR3 is CSVEEGRYEQYF. The CDR3 DNA sequence: TGCAGCGTTGAAGAGGGGAGGTACGAGCAGTACTTC.

In DNA, the CDR3 is TGTGCCAGCAGCGCCCGGACTAGCGGTACGCAGTATTTT. Its translation is CASSARTSGTQYF. V usage is TRBV7-2 and J usage is TRBJ2-3, with 10 positions matching TRBD2. Germline V gives CDR1 SGHTA, CDR2 FQGNSA. Losses at the gene ends were 5 bases for V and 8 bases for J; bases not matched to a gene: 4. This CDR3 region has 13 residues.

A remark on this clone: Other DNA variants within this sample encode the same CDR3. V gene TRBV6-5 combines with J gene TRBJ1-4; 7 bases agree with TRBD1. The CDR3 consists of 13 residues. Germline values: CDR1 MNHEY, CDR2 SVGAGI. V gave up 7 bases and J gave up 8 bases; unmatched junction bases: 7. The CDR3 protein is CASTGGAGEKLFF. CDR3 nucleotide sequence: TGTGCCAGCACAGGGGGAGCGGGCGAAAAACTGTTTTTT.

This chain connects TRBV9 to TRBJ2-7; D is perhaps TRBD1 (6 bases). Germline V CDR1 and CDR2: SGDLS, YYNGEE. CDR3 length: 16 amino acids. The germline V and J ends were trimmed by 4 bases and 3 bases, with 20 bases remaining between them. The CDR3 DNA reads as TGTGCCAGCAGCCCCCGTGTAGGCAGGGGAGACTACGAGCAGTACTTC. The encoded protein is CASSPRVGRGDYEQYF.

This clone was observed a handful of times. V gene TRBV27 combines with J gene TRBJ1-5; D perhaps matches TRBD1 (6 bases). Per the germline V gene, CDR1 is MNHEY and CDR2 is SMNVEV (reference sequence). The V end lost 6 bases, the J end lost 0 bases, and 15 bases lay between the germline ends. There are 16 residues in the CDR3. The DNA for the CDR3 is TGTGCCAGCAGCCGGACAGCACTAAATAGCAATCAGCCCCAGCATTTT. Residues: CASSRTALNSNQPQHF.

The V and J genes are TRBV9 and TRBJ2-7; 9 bases are shared with TRBD2. The CDR3 runs to 16 residues. V dropped 4 bases and J dropped 2; count of bases not matched to a gene: 10. CDR1 is SGDLS, CDR2 YYNGEE, per germline. Written as DNA, the CDR3 is TGTGCCAGCAGCCCTACGAGAGCGGGAGGTGCCTACGAGCAGTACTTC. Protein sequence: CASSPTRAGGAYEQYF.

The DNA for the CDR3 is TGTGCCAGCAGCCAAACCGGGACAACGATAATCCAAGAGACCCAGTACTTC. This encodes CASSQTGTTIIQETQYF. The V call is TRBV11-2, the J call TRBJ2-5, with D maybe TRBD1 (6 bases). CDR3 size: 17 residues. The V end lost 5 bases, the J end lost 1 base, and 20 bases lay between the germline ends. Germline-derived CDR1 and CDR2 are SGHAT and FQNNGV. The full variable domain, completed using reference TRBV11-2 and TRBJ2-5, is EAGVAQSPRYKIIEKRQSVAFWCNPISGHATLYWYQQILGQGPKLLIQFQNNGVVDDSQLPKDRFSAERLKGVDSTLKIQPAKLEDSAVYLCASSQTGTTIIQETQYFGPGTRLLVL.

The gene calls are TRBV5-1 and TRBJ2-7; 11 bases line up with TRBD1. Trimming removed 0 bases from V and 0 bases from J; junction bases left unmatched: 2. There are 16 residues in the CDR3. The germline CDR1 and CDR2 sequences are SGHRS and YFSETQ. The CDR3 reads CASSLAGTGGSYEQYF. The CDR3 nucleotides read TGCGCCAGCAGCTTGGCAGGGACAGGGGGCTCCTACGAGCAGTACTTC.

This chain joins TRBV7-2 and TRBJ2-7; 11 nucleotides agree with TRBD2. The junction had 4 bases not matched to a gene; V was cut back by 0 bases and J by 0 bases. The CDR3 covers 17 residues. Germline V gene lookup returns CDR1 SGHTA and CDR2 FQGNSA. The CDR3 region has the DNA TGTGCCAGCAGCTTAGCGCTAGCGGGGGGCCCCTCCTACGAGCAGTACTTC. Its protein is CASSLALAGGPSYEQYF.